These 15 T cell receptor beta chains share one sample of origin, sequenced in a study of T cell repertoires in cytomegalovirus infection. For these receptors, no antigen is known. MiXCR, applied by TCRdb to the reads, yields one record per CDR3 protein. Of about 770,000 distinct CDR3 sequences listed, almost 30% are singletons. This sample comprised cultured CD8+ T cells from PBMCs, obtained from culture after CMV antigen stimulation. These receptors were collected from a human donor in good health (CMV status not recorded). Some clones in this sample may be carry-over from other donors' samples.

V gene TRBV27 combines with J gene TRBJ1-1; TRBD1 aligns across 10 bases. The ends lost 6 bases at V and 10 bases at J; junction bases unmatched: 14. Per the germline V gene, CDR1 is MNHEY and CDR2 is SMNVEV (reference sequence). The CDR3 extends over 15 amino acids. The CDR3 protein is CASSIGQGVSFGAFF. CDR3 sequence (DNA): TGTGCCAGCAGCATAGGACAGGGGGTAAGTTTTGGAGCTTTCTTT.

This sequence joins TRBV5-5 and TRBJ2-1; 9 nucleotides match TRBD2. The V segment lost 4 bases and the J segment 3 bases; nucleotides outside the gene matches: 5. Germline V lookup: CDR1 SGHKS, CDR2 YYEKEE (reference sequence). The CDR3 contains 15 residues. CDR3: CASSPRGGVYNEQFF. The CDR3, as DNA: TGTGCCAGCAGCCCCCGCGGGGGGGTCTACAATGAGCAGTTCTTC.

A few counts support this clonotype. The chain employs TRBV27 and TRBJ1-4; D unresolved. V lost 5 bases, J lost 3 bases, and 10 bases lay in between. This CDR3 comprises 14 residues. CDR1 is MNHEY, CDR2 SMNVEV, per germline (reference sequence). In DNA form, the CDR3 reads TGTGCCAGCAGTCCTTTCACCCCTAATGAAAAACTGTTTTTT. Protein: CASSPFTPNEKLFF.

The rearrangement links TRBV19 to TRBJ2-1; D ambiguous. The CDR3 length is 14 residues. V lost 5 bases and J 0 bases, leaving 8 bases between the germline ends. CDR1 is LNHDA and CDR2 is SQIVND in the germline V gene (reference sequence). In nucleotides, the CDR3 is TGTGCCAGTAGTCAGGAGCGCTCCTACAATGAGCAGTTCTTC. Translation: CASSQERSYNEQFF.

The rearrangement links TRBV15 to TRBJ2-5; 7 nucleotides line up with TRBD1. The CDR3 is 13 amino acids. The germline V gene has CDR1 LNHNV and CDR2 YYDKDF (reference sequence). J lost 4 bases, V lost 4 bases, and 3 bases had no gene match. The CDR3 loop reads CATSINRGETQYF. CDR3 in DNA: TGTGCCACCAGCATCAACAGGGGAGAGACCCAGTACTTC.

This clonotype was counted many times. The V gene is TRBV7-2, the J gene TRBJ2-1; possibly TRBD1 for D (6 bases). Trimming cost V 0 bases and J 9 bases, with 21 bases left between them. Germline V gene sequence: CDR1 SGHTA, CDR2 FQGNSA. This CDR3 comprises 17 residues. The CDR3 DNA is TGTGCCAGCAGCTTAGCCTGGGACCGCAGGGGAAGAGGTGAGCAGTTCTTC. Its translation: CASSLAWDRRGRGEQFF.

The J gene is TRBJ2-7, the V gene TRBV14, with D perhaps TRBD2 (6 bases). V was cut by 0 bases and J by 4 bases, with 13 bases left in between. The CDR3 is 15 residues long. Germline CDR1 SGHDN, CDR2 FVKESK. CDR3 DNA: TGTGCCAGCAGCCAAGACGTCGCGGGACCGTACGAGCAGTACTTC. Translated: CASSQDVAGPYEQYF.

This clonotype was observed a few times. V gene TRBV7-6 combines with J gene TRBJ2-5, with D unresolved. Germline lookup yields CDR1 SGHVS and CDR2 FNYEAQ. CDR3 length equals 15 residues. Trimming removed 0 bases at V and 4 bases at J, with 12 bases between. The chain's CDR3 is CASSLAVVILETQYF. Here the CDR3 DNA reads TGTGCCAGCAGCTTAGCGGTGGTGATCTTAGAGACCCAGTACTTC.

This clonotype occurred a few times. This chain links TRBV7-9 with TRBJ2-2; possibly TRBD2 for D (5 bases). V lost 5 bases, J lost 2 bases, and 18 bases lay in between. The CDR3 totals 17 residues. CDR1 is SEHNR and CDR2 is FQNEAQ in the germline V gene (reference sequence). For the CDR3, the DNA is TGTGCCAGCAGCCCCGAGCCTGGGGAGTTTAACACCGGGGAGCTGTTTTTT. Residues: CASSPEPGEFNTGELFF.

The rearrangement joins TRBV7-6 to TRBJ1-1; D is unclear. The germline CDR1 and CDR2 sequences are SGHVS and FNYEAQ. This CDR3 has 15 residues. The V gene lost 0 bases and the J gene lost 1 base, with 9 bases spanning the gap. Here the CDR3 DNA reads TGTGCCAGCAGCTTAGCGTTTGGGAAGAACACTGAAGCTTTCTTT. This gives the protein CASSLAFGKNTEAFF. The whole variable domain, filled in from reference TRBV7-6 and TRBJ1-1, reads GAGVSQSPRYKVTKRGQDVALRCDPISGHVSLYWYRQALGQGPEFLTYFNYEAQQDKSGLPNDRFSAERPEGSISTLTIQRTEQRDSAMYRCASSLAFGKNTEAFFGQGTRLTVV.

This clonotype was observed a handful of times. The V gene is TRBV6-6, the J gene TRBJ1-1; 9 nucleotides align to TRBD1. CDR3 length: 16 amino acids. V was pared by 5 bases and J by 6 bases, with 13 bases of the junction left unmatched. CDR1 and CDR2 from the germline V gene are MNHNY and SVGAGI (reference sequence). The CDR3 loop is CASSEIVGQGRPEAFF. DNA for the CDR3: TGTGCCAGCAGTGAGATTGTAGGACAGGGGCGCCCTGAAGCTTTCTTT.

CDR3 region: CASSVSHRDRGRNSPLHF. For the CDR3, the DNA is TGTGCCAGCAGCGTATCCCACCGGGACAGGGGAAGGAATTCACCCCTCCACTTT. The rearrangement uses TRBV5-5 and TRBJ1-6; 10 bases are a match to TRBD1. Per germline, CDR1 SGHKS and CDR2 YYEKEE (reference sequence). The ends lost 4 bases at V and 7 bases at J; junction bases unmatched: 14. The CDR3 has 18 residues.

The chain uses TRBV6-2 or TRBV6-3 and TRBJ2-5; 15 bases are a match to TRBD2. CDR1 is MNHEY and CDR2 is SVGEGT in the germline V gene. The CDR3 is 16 residues long. Trimming cost V 6 bases and J 0 bases; bases outside gene matches: 2. The CDR3 nucleotides are TGTGCCAGCAGGGGACTAGCGGGGGGCCACCAAGAGACCCAGTACTTC. Amino acid sequence: CASRGLAGGHQETQYF.

CDR3 sequence reads: CASRGTGAHEQYF. Here the CDR3 DNA reads TGTGCCAGCAGGGGGACAGGGGCACACGAGCAGTACTTC. This sequence joins TRBV2 and TRBJ2-7; TRBD1 aligns across 10 bases. The germline CDR1 and CDR2 sequences are SNHLY and FYNNEI. This CDR3 spans 13 amino acids. The trim removed 6 bases at V and 5 bases at J, leaving 4 bases unmatched.

In its sample, this clonotype was seen many times. V usage is TRBV27 and J usage is TRBJ1-6, with 11 bases matching TRBD1. CDR1 is MNHEY and CDR2 is SMNVEV in the germline V gene (reference sequence). This CDR3 region has 15 residues. The V segment lost 4 bases and the J segment 10 bases; nucleotides outside the gene matches: 6. CDR3 in amino acids: CASSSGQGARSPLHF. CDR3 sequence (DNA): TGTGCCAGCAGTTCCGGACAGGGGGCTCGGTCACCCCTCCACTTT.